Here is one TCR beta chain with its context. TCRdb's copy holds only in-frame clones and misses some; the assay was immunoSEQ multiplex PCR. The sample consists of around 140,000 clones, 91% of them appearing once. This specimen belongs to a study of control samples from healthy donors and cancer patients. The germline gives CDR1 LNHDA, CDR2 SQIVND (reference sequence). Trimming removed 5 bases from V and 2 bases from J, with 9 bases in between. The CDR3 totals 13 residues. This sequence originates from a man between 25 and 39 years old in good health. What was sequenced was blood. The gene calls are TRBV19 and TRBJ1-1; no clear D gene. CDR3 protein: CASSPYINTEAFF. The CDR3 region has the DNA TGTGCCAGTAGTCCCTACATTAACACTGAAGCTTTCTTT.